These T cell receptor beta chains were read from a single sample in a study of cytomegalovirus exposure and HLA in healthy donors. The data were produced by immunoSEQ multiplex PCR, yet TCRdb's version contains in-frame clones alone and is incomplete. The data contain around 160,000 clones, around 89% of them singletons. Sample: PBMCs. All receptors come from a man between 18 and 29 years old in good health and CMV-seronegative. Each CDR3 is given with its conserved first and last residue. D genes are given only for firm matches. The listing skips clone size in some rows; elsewhere it reads once, few, many or a size class.

D	V	size	J	CDR3	DNA
NA	TRBV6-5	NA	TRBJ1-1	CASSPPSTGLTEAFF	TGTGCCAGCAGTCCTCCTTCGACAGGACTCACTGAAGCTTTCTTT
TRBD1	TRBV10-1	NA	TRBJ1-3	CASSEKGQGVSCGNTIYF	TGCGCCAGCAGTGAAAAGGGACAGGGAGTATCCTGTGGAAACACCATATATTTT
TRBD1	TRBV19	NA	TRBJ1-5	CASSIPYSGGRSQPQHF	TGTGCCAGTAGTATACCCTACTCAGGGGGGCGAAGTCAGCCCCAGCATTTT
NA	TRBV5-1	once	TRBJ2-2	CASSSIGGLTGELFF	TGCGCCAGCAGCTCGATCGGAGGGCTCACCGGGGAGCTGTTTTTT
TRBD2	TRBV4-1	NA	TRBJ2-7	CASSQRLAGSYEQYF	TGCGCCAGCAGCCAAAGACTAGCGGGTTCCTACGAGCAGTACTTC
NA	TRBV28	NA	TRBJ2-7	CASSLIGDSYEQYF	TGTGCCAGCAGTTTGATCGGGGACTCCTACGAGCAGTACTTC
NA	TRBV5-1	NA	TRBJ2-1	CASSTGMEGEQFF	TGCGCCAGTTCGACAGGGATGGAGGGAGAGCAGTTCTTC
NA	TRBV7-8	NA	TRBJ2-5	CASSFPPRSFGETQYF	TGTGCCAGCAGCTTCCCCCCCCGGAGTTTCGGAGAGACCCAGTACTTC
NA	TRBV28	NA	TRBJ1-4	CASVGRVREKLFF	TGTGCCAGCGTCGGCAGGGTGAGAGAAAAACTGTTTTTT
TRBD1	TRBV27	NA	TRBJ1-5	CASSQGQGRNQPQHF	TGTGCCAGCAGTCAAGGACAGGGGCGGAATCAGCCCCAGCATTTT
NA	TRBV5-8	NA	TRBJ2-2	CASSIPGHQAGELFF	TGTGCCAGCAGCATACCGGGACACCAGGCCGGGGAGCTGTTTTTT
TRBD2	TRBV7-9	once	TRBJ2-1	CASSPRLAGSEGRYNEQFF	TGTGCCAGCAGCCCCCGACTAGCGGGCTCCGAAGGTCGATACAATGAGCAGTTCTTC
NA	TRBV10-3	few	TRBJ2-2	CAIRPSTTANTGELFF	TGTGCCATCAGGCCATCTACGACAGCAAACACCGGGGAGCTGTTTTTT
NA	TRBV28	few	TRBJ1-4	CASRRQGGRGEKLFF	TGTGCCAGCAGACGGCAGGGCGGTAGGGGTGAAAAACTGTTTTTT
TRBD1	TRBV7-2	once	TRBJ2-1	CASSWTGPINEQFF	TGTGCCAGCAGCTGGACAGGCCCTATCAATGAGCAGTTCTTC
NA	TRBV5-4	NA	TRBJ2-5	CASSLAGTGQETQYF	TGTGCCAGCAGCTTGGCCGGGACTGGCCAAGAGACCCAGTACTTC
NA	TRBV7-2	NA	TRBJ2-3	CASSSRTDTQYF	TGTGCCAGCAGCTCCCGTACAGATACGCAGTATTTT
TRBD1	TRBV18	NA	TRBJ2-7	CASSPPGQIYEQYF	TGTGCCAGCTCACCACCGGGACAGATCTACGAGCAGTACTTC
NA	TRBV5-1	NA	TRBJ2-2	CASSLNRDSKTGHAGELFF	TGCGCCAGCAGCTTGAACCGGGACTCCAAAACGGGTCACGCCGGGGAGCTGTTTTTT
NA	TRBV6-1	NA	TRBJ2-3	CASSFKDTQYF	TGTGCCAGCAGTTTCAAAGATACGCAGTATTTT
NA	TRBV7-6	NA	TRBJ1-1	CASSLIGVNEAFF	TGTGCCAGCAGCTTAATAGGGGTTAACGAAGCTTTCTTT
TRBD1	TRBV7-2	NA	TRBJ1-1	CASSAQTGIGTEAFF	TGTGCCAGCAGCGCCCAGACAGGGATTGGCACTGAAGCTTTCTTT
TRBD1	TRBV5-6	NA	TRBJ1-4	CASSLGGQGLYEKLFF	TGTGCCAGCAGCCTAGGCGGACAGGGGCTATATGAAAAACTGTTTTTT
TRBD1	TRBV6-5	NA	TRBJ1-2	CASSYSGDRNYGYTF	TGTGCCAGCAGTTACTCGGGGGACAGGAACTATGGCTACACCTTC
NA	TRBV5-6	NA	TRBJ2-2	CASSLLGTGELFF	TGTGCCAGCAGCTTACTCGGCACCGGGGAGCTGTTTTTT
TRBD2	TRBV5-6	NA	TRBJ2-7	CASRTSQDFFYEQYF	TGTGCCAGTCGGACTAGTCAGGACTTTTTCTACGAGCAGTACTTC
NA	TRBV5-4	NA	TRBJ2-5	CASSLEAGGETQYF	TGTGCCAGCAGCTTGGAGGCAGGAGGGGAGACCCAGTACTTC
TRBD2	TRBV5-1	NA	TRBJ2-5	CASSPGLAGAIQETQYF	TGCGCCAGCAGCCCGGGACTAGCGGGGGCCATCCAAGAGACCCAGTACTTC
NA	TRBV29-1	NA	TRBJ2-3	CSVVSPYTQYF	TGCAGCGTTGTAAGCCCTTATACGCAGTATTTT
NA	TRBV9	once	TRBJ2-2	CASSVIASGELFF	TGTGCCAGCAGCGTAATAGCTTCCGGGGAGCTGTTTTTT
NA	TRBV18	NA	TRBJ1-4	CASSPRGSLGEKLFF	TGTGCCAGCTCTCCGCGGGGTTCGCTAGGCGAAAAACTGTTTTTT
TRBD1	TRBV6-1	once	TRBJ1-5	CATLPGTGGNQPQHF	TGTGCCACCCTCCCCGGGACAGGGGGCAATCAGCCCCAGCATTTT
TRBD1	TRBV18	NA	TRBJ1-6	CASRRDSDNSPLHF	TGTGCCAGCCGCAGGGACAGCGATAATTCACCCCTCCACTTT
NA	TRBV5-6	few	TRBJ2-7	CASSLAGNSYEQYF	TGTGCCAGCAGCTTGGCAGGGAATTCCTACGAGCAGTACTTC
NA	TRBV28	NA	TRBJ2-2	CASSSPSTGELFF	TGTGCCAGCAGTTCTCCCAGCACCGGGGAGCTGTTTTTT